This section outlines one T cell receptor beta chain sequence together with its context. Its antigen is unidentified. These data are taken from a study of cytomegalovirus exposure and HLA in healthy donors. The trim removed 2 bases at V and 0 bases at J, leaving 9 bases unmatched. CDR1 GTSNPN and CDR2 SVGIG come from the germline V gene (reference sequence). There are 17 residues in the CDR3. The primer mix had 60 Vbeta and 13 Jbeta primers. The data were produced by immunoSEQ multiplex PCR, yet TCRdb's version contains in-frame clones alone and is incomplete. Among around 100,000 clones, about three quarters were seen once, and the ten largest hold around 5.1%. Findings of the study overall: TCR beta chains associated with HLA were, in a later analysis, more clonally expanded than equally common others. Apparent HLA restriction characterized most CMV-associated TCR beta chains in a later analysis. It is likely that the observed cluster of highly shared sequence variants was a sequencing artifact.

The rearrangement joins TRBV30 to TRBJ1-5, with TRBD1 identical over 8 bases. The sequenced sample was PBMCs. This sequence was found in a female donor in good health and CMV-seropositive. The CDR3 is CAWSRDRSRNSNQPQHF. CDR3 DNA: TGTGCCTGGAGTAGGGACAGGTCTCGAAATAGCAATCAGCCCCAGCATTTT.